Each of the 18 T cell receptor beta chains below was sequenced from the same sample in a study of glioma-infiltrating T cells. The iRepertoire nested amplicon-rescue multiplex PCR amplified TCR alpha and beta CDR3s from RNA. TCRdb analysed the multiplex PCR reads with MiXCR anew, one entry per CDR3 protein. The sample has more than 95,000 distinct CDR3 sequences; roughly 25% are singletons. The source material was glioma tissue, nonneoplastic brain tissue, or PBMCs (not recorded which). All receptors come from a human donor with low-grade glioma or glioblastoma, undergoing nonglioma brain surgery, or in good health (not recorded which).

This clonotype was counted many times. This CDR3 reads CSARGTSGSLGYNEQFF. The CDR3 DNA reads TGCAGTGCTAGAGGGACTAGCGGGAGCCTAGGGTACAATGAGCAGTTCTTC. V is TRBV20-1 and J is TRBJ2-1, with TRBD2 matching 13 bases. The CDR3 runs 17 residues. V shed 1 base, J shed 4 bases, and the junction held 7 bases outside the gene matches. Germline V gene data show CDR1 as DFQATT and CDR2 as SNEGSKA (reference sequence).

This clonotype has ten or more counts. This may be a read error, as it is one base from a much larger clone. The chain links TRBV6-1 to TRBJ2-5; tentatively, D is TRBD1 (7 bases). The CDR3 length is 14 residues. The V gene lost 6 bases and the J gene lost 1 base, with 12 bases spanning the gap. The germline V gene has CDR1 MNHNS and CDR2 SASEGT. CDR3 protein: CASSGGQFQETQYF. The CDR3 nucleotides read TGTGCCAGCAGCGGGGGACAGTTCCAAGAGACCCAGTACTTC.

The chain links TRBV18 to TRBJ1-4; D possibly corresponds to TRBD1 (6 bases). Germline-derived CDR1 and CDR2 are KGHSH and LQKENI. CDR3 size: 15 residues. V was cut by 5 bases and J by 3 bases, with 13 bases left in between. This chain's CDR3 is CASSSNRASNEKLFF. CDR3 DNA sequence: TGTGCCAGCTCATCGAACAGGGCTTCTAATGAAAAACTGTTTTTT.

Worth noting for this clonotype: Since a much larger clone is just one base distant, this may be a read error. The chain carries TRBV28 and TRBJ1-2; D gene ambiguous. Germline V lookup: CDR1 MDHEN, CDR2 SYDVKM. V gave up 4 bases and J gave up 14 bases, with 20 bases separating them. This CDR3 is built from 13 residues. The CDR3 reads CASSSQVLYVGTF. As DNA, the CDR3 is TGTGCCAGCAGTTCCCAGGTCCTTTATGTGGGAACCTTC.

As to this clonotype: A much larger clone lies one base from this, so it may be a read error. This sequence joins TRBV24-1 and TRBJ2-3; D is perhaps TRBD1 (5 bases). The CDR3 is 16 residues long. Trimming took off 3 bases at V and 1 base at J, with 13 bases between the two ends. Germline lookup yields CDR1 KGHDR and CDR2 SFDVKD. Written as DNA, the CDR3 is TGTGCCACCAGTGATCCCGGGTCAGGGCGCACAGATACGCAGTATTTT. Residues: CATSDPGSGRTDTQYF.

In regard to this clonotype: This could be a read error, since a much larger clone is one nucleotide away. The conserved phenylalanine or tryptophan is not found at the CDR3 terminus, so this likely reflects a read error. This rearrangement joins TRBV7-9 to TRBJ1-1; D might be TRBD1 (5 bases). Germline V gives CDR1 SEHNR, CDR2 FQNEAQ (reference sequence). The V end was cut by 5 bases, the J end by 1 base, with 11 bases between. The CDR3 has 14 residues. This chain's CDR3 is CASSINQGNTEAFI. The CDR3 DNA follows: TGTGCCAGCAGCATCAATCAGGGGAACACTGAAGCTTTCATT.

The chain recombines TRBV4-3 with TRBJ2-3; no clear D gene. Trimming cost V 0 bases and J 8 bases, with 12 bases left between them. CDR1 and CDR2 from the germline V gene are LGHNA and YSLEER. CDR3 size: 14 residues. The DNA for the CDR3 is TGCGCCAGCAGCCAAGATCGGGCAGCAGGTACGCAGTATTTT. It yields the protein CASSQDRAAGTQYF.

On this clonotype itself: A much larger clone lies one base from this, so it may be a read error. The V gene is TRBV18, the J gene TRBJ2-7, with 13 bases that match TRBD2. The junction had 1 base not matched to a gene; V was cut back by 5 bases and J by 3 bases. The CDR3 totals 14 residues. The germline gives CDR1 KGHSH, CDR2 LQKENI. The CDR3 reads CASSTSGRVYEQYF. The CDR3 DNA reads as TGTGCCAGCTCAACTAGCGGGAGGGTCTACGAGCAGTACTTC.

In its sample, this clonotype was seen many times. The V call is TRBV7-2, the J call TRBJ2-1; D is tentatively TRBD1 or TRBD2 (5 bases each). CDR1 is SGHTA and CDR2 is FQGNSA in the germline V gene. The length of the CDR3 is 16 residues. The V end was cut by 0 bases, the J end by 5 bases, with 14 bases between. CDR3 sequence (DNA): TGTGCCAGCAGCTTAGCAGGGACGAGAGGGGACAATGAGCAGTTCTTC. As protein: CASSLAGTRGDNEQFF. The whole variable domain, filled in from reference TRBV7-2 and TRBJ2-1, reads GAGVSQSPSNKVTEKGKDVELRCDPISGHTALYWYRQSLGQGLEFLIYFQGNSAPDKSGLPSDRFSAERTGGSVSTLTIQRTQQEDSAVYLCASSLAGTRGDNEQFFGPGTRLTVL.

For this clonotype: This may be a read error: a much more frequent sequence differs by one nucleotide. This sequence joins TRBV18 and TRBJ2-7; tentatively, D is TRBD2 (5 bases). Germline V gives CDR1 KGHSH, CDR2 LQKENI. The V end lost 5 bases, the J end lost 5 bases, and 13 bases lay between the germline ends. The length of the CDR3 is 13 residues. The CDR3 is CASSSYPGDEQYF. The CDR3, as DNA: TGTGCCAGCTCATCCTACCCCGGGGACGAGCAGTACTTC.

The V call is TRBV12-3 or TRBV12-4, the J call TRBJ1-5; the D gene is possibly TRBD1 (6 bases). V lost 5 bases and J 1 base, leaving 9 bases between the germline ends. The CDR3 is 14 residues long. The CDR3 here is CASSQGNSNQPQHF. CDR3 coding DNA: TGTGCCAGCAGTCAGGGGAACAGCAATCAGCCCCAGCATTTT.

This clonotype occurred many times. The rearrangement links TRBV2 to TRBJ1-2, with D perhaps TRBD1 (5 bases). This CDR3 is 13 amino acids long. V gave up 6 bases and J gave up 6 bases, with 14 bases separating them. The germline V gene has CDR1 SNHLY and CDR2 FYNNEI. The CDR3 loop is CASREQAANGYTF. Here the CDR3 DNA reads TGTGCCAGCAGGGAACAGGCTGCTAATGGCTACACCTTC.

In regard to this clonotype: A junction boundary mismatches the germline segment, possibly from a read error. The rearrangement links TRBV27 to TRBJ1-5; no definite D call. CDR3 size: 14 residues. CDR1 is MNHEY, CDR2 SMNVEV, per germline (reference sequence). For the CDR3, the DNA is TGTGCCAGCAGGCCTGCGACAAGCAATCATCCCCAGCATTTT. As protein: CASRPATSNHPQHF.

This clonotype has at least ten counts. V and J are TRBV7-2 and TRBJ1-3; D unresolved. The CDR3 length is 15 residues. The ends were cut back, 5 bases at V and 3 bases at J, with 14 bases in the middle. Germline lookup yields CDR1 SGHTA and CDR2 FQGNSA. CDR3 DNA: TGTGCCAGCAGCGAAATTCCGGGGTTTGGAAACACCATATATTTT. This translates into CASSEIPGFGNTIYF.

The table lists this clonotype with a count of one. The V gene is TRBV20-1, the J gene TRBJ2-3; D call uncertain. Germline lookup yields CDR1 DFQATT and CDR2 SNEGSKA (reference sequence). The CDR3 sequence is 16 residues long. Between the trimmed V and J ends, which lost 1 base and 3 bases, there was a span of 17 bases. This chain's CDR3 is CSARGSYKGGTDTQYF. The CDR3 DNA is TGCAGTGCTAGAGGAAGTTATAAGGGTGGAACAGATACGCAGTATTTT.

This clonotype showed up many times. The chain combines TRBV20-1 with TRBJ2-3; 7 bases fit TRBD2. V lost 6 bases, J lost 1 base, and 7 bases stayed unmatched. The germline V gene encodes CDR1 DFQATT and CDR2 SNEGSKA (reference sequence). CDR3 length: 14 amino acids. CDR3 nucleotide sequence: TGCAGTGCCAGGACTAGTACGGGCACAGATACGCAGTATTTT. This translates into CSARTSTGTDTQYF.

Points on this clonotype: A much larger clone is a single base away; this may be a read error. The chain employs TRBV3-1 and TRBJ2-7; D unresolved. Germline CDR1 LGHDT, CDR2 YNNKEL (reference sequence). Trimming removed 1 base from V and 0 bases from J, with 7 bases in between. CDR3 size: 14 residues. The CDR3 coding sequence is TGTGCCAGCAGCCAAGTGGGGTTCTCCTACGAGCAGTACTTC. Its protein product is CASSQVGFSYEQYF.

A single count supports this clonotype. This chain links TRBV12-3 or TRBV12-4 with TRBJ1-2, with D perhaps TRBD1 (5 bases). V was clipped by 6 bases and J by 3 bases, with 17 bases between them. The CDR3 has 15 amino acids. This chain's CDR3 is CASSRTAKGHYGYTF. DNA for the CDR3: TGTGCCAGCAGCCGCACGGCCAAGGGACACTATGGCTACACCTTC.